This is a list of T cell receptor beta chains from one sample in a study of cytomegalovirus exposure and HLA in healthy donors. Profiled with immunoSEQ multiplex PCR; TCRdb holds only in-frame clones, not every one. The repertoire holds around 150,000 clones, with 75% to 90% as singletons. Sequenced: PBMCs. These receptors came from a woman younger than 35 in good health and CMV-seronegative. CDR3s include the opening cysteine and the closing phenylalanine or tryptophan. The order of the fields is D gene, V gene, J gene, CDR3 protein. D genes are given only for firm matches.

TRBD1	TRBV7-2	TRBJ2-7	CASSLQGAYEQYF
-	TRBV2	TRBJ1-5	CASSTARSNQPQHF
-	TRBV7-9	TRBJ1-3	CASSETSGNTIYF
-	TRBV18	TRBJ1-1	CASSSSRLEHGGEAFF
TRBD1	TRBV2	TRBJ2-2	CASQGTGTGELFF
TRBD1	TRBV19	TRBJ1-1	CASSPPRQGLTRNTEAFF
TRBD2	TRBV6-4	TRBJ2-1	CASSDRGGGNEQFF
TRBD1	TRBV27	TRBJ2-1	CASSFSFQGADNEQFF
-	TRBV5-1	TRBJ1-2	CASSPRTDRPNYGYTF
-	TRBV7-2	TRBJ1-2	CASSLYSGYGGYTF
-	TRBV5-1	TRBJ2-2	CASSLSNRAPNTGELFF
TRBD2	TRBV2	TRBJ2-5	CASSGGGGHQETQYF
-	TRBV5-6	TRBJ1-1	CASSLGQGLMNTEAFF
TRBD1	TRBV5-1	TRBJ2-5	CASSWETGGSQETQYF
-	TRBV7-2	TRBJ1-2	CASSLGNGGAYGYTF
TRBD2	TRBV7-6	TRBJ2-7	CASSLGTSGGPREGYEQYF
TRBD1	TRBV29-1	TRBJ2-2	CSVASGQVNTGELFF
-	TRBV19	TRBJ1-4	CASSRRQDSNEKLFF
TRBD2	TRBV9	TRBJ2-7	CASSVGGGVLSEQYF
-	TRBV5-1	TRBJ2-1	CASSLWSTGNNEQFF
-	TRBV7-9	TRBJ2-1	CASSLRGGPYNEQFF
-	TRBV2	TRBJ1-1	CASVGRGTSEAFF